Shown below are 25 T cell receptor beta chains from a single sample sequenced in a study of T cell responses to AZD1222 COVID-19 vaccine. The repertoire was sequenced with immunoSEQ multiplex PCR; TCRdb's copy has only in-frame clones and lacks some. Here the sample spans about 94,000 clones, 88% being singletons. The starting material was peripheral blood, obtained 28 days after the second AZD1222 dose. The receptors derive from an adult who received the AZD1222 COVID-19 vaccine.

The rearrangement links TRBV5-6 to TRBJ1-6; D call uncertain. V lost 0 bases and J 0 bases, leaving 10 bases between the germline ends. CDR1 SGHDT and CDR2 YYEEEE come from the germline V gene. This CDR3 is built from 17 residues. The chain's CDR3 is CASSLGQRSSYNSPLHF. In DNA form, the CDR3 reads TGTGCCAGCAGCTTGGGGCAACGTAGCTCCTATAATTCACCCCTCCACTTT. Supplemented by reference TRBV5-6 and TRBJ1-6, the full variable domain reads DAGVTQSPTHLIKTRGQQVTLRCSPKSGHDTVSWYQQALGQGPQFIFQYYEEEERQRGNFPDRFSGHQFPNYSSELNVNALLLGDSALYLCASSLGQRSSYNSPLHFGNGTRLTVT.

The gene calls are TRBV5-1 and TRBJ2-7; 11 positions match TRBD2. Germline lookup yields CDR1 SGHRS and CDR2 YFSETQ. The V and J ends lost 2 bases and 6 bases, in that order; junction bases with no gene match: 7. This CDR3 region has 15 residues. The CDR3 sequence is CASSLLAGGPGEQYF. The CDR3 DNA reads TGCGCCAGCAGCTTATTAGCGGGAGGGCCTGGCGAGCAGTACTTC. Combining the CDR3 with reference TRBV5-1 and TRBJ2-7 gives the whole variable domain KAGVTQTPRYLIKTRGQQVTLSCSPISGHRSVSWYQQTPGQGLQFLFEYFSETQRNKGNFPGRFSGRQFSNSRSEMNVSTLELGDSALYLCASSLLAGGPGEQYFGPGTRLTVT.

The chain couples TRBV5-8 to TRBJ2-5; TRBD2 aligns across 10 bases. CDR1 is SGHTS, CDR2 YDEGEE, per germline. CDR3 length: 15 amino acids. Trimming at V came to 3 bases and at J to 1 base, leaving 3 bases not matched to a gene. The CDR3 sequence is CASSSGLAVQETQYF. CDR3 sequence (DNA): TGTGCCAGCAGCTCCGGACTAGCGGTCCAAGAGACCCAGTACTTC.

V and J are TRBV6-5 and TRBJ1-2; 7 bases line up with TRBD1. This CDR3 region has 15 residues. CDR1 and CDR2 from the germline V gene are MNHEY and SVGAGI. The V gene end was trimmed by 5 bases and the J gene end by 4 bases; junction bases not matched to a gene: 10. The CDR3 coding sequence is TGTGCCAGCAGTCGAAGACCGGGACAGCCCTATGGCTACACCTTC. Encoded protein: CASSRRPGQPYGYTF.

The J gene is TRBJ2-7, the V gene TRBV21-1; no DNA check was done on the table's D call, TRBD2. TRBV21-1 is a pseudogene locus. The CDR3 has 15 amino acids. CDR3 nucleotides: TGTGCCAGCAGCAAAGACCTAGCGGGAGTCTGCGAGCAGTACTTC. Translation gives CASSKDLAGVCEQYF.

The chain employs TRBV7-3 and TRBJ2-4, with no clear D. The germline CDR1 and CDR2 sequences are SGHTA and FQGTGA. The CDR3 covers 13 residues. Trimming took off 4 bases at V and 8 bases at J, with 12 bases between the two ends. CDR3 in amino acids: CASSWQAQDIQYF. The DNA for the CDR3 is TGTGCCAGCAGCTGGCAGGCCCAGGACATTCAGTACTTC. The variable domain in full, completed from reference TRBV7-3 and TRBJ2-4, reads GAGVSQTPSNKVTEKGKYVELRCDPISGHTALYWYRQSLGQGPEFLIYFQGTGAADDSGLPNDRFFAVRPEGSVSTLKIQRTERGDSAVYLCASSWQAQDIQYFGAGTRLSVL.

The V call is TRBV6-5, the J call TRBJ1-2, with a possible D match to TRBD1 (5 bases). The germline gives CDR1 MNHEY, CDR2 SVGAGI. The CDR3 length is 13 residues. The V end lost 7 bases, the J end lost 0 bases, and 9 bases lay between the germline ends. This chain's CDR3 is CASKGVANYGYTF. The CDR3 region has the DNA TGTGCCAGCAAAGGGGTAGCTAACTATGGCTACACCTTC.

This chain connects TRBV5-4 to TRBJ2-2, with D unclear. From germline, CDR1 is SGHNT and CDR2 YYREEE (reference sequence). V was cut by 0 bases and J by 7 bases, with 7 bases left in between. This CDR3 is built from 13 residues. CDR3 residues: CASSLDWGGELFF. CDR3 DNA sequence: TGTGCCAGCAGCTTGGATTGGGGCGGGGAGCTGTTTTTT.

This clone was seen just once. The chain links TRBV6-2 or TRBV6-3 to TRBJ2-1, with TRBD2 identical over 7 bases. J lost 2 bases, V lost 2 bases, and 12 bases had no gene match. CDR1 and CDR2 from the germline V gene are MNHEY and SVGEGT. CDR3 length: 18 amino acids. This CDR3 is CASSYAPGRGFAYNEQFF. CDR3 bases: TGTGCCAGCAGTTACGCCCCCGGGCGGGGGTTCGCCTACAATGAGCAGTTCTTC.

This chain connects TRBV12-5 to TRBJ1-3, with 10 bases fitting TRBD1. Germline lookup yields CDR1 LGHNT and CDR2 FRNRAP. This CDR3 spans 16 amino acids. V lost 1 base to trimming and J lost 2 bases; unmatched junction nucleotides: 2. For the CDR3, the DNA is TGTGCTAGTGGTTTGGACGGGACAGGGGCTGGAAACACCATATATTTT. Amino acid sequence: CASGLDGTGAGNTIYF.

Remarks on this clone: The germline gene is not matched at one end of the junction; a read error may be the cause. V and J are TRBV7-7 and TRBJ2-3; 12 nucleotides agree with TRBD2. The germline gives CDR1 SSHAT, CDR2 FNYEAQ (reference sequence). This CDR3 has 16 residues. The CDR3 DNA reads TGTGCTAGCAGCTTCGGGCTAGCGGGGGGGGCAGATACGCAGTATTTT. Its protein is CASSFGLAGGADTQYF.

As for this clone: At one end the junction does not follow the germline gene, possibly because of a read error. CDR3 amino acids: CASSVGGPLAYF. As DNA, the CDR3 is TGTGCCAGCAGTGTCGGGGGCCCATTAGCGTATTTT. This chain uses TRBV12-3 or TRBV12-4 with TRBJ1-5; perhaps TRBD1 as D (6 bases). The CDR3 covers 12 residues.

The chain uses TRBV11-2 and TRBJ2-1, with D hard to call. The V end was cut by 1 base, the J end by 11 bases, with 9 bases between. Per germline, CDR1 SGHAT and CDR2 FQNNGV. The CDR3 covers 12 residues. CDR3 sequence (DNA): TGTGCCAGCAGCTTAGTTGGCCGGCAGCAGTTCTTC. The encoded protein is CASSLVGRQQFF.

The chain uses TRBV6-5 and TRBJ2-7, with 7 bases identical to TRBD1. Germline lookup yields CDR1 MNHEY and CDR2 SVGAGI. There are 15 residues in the CDR3. V lost 6 bases, J lost 3 bases, and 11 bases stayed unmatched. CDR3 protein: CASSPRQGSNYEQYF. The CDR3 bases are TGTGCCAGCAGCCCACGACAGGGTAGTAACTACGAGCAGTACTTC.

The chain recombines TRBV19 with TRBJ1-1, with 7 positions matching TRBD1. This CDR3 is built from 14 residues. The germline V gene has CDR1 LNHDA and CDR2 SQIVND (reference sequence). J lost 5 bases, V lost 3 bases, and 6 bases had no gene match. CDR3 DNA: TGTGCCAGTAGTATCAGGGGGAGAGTGACTGAAGCTTTCTTT. This translates into CASSIRGRVTEAFF.

V usage is TRBV18 and J usage is TRBJ1-1; no reliable D call. V lost 3 bases and J lost 1, with 6 bases in between. Germline assignment: CDR1 KGHSH and CDR2 LQKENI. The length of the CDR3 is 13 residues. The CDR3 nucleotides are TGTGCCAGCTCACCCGCCGGGAACACTGAAGCTTTCTTT. Its translation is CASSPAGNTEAFF. Filled out from reference TRBV18 and TRBJ1-1, the complete variable domain reads NAGVMQNPRHLVRRRGQEARLRCSPMKGHSHVYWYRQLPEEGLKFMVYLQKENIIDESGMPKERFSAEFPKEGPSILRIQQVVRGDSAAYFCASSPAGNTEAFFGQGTRLTVV.

J is TRBJ1-1 and V is TRBV19; 9 nucleotides agree with TRBD1. This CDR3 is 13 amino acids long. Germline CDR1 reads LNHDA; CDR2 reads SQIVND (reference sequence). The ends lost 6 bases at V and 11 bases at J; junction bases unmatched: 10. CDR3: CASRGTGPSWAFF. In DNA, the CDR3 is TGTGCCAGTAGGGGGACAGGGCCCTCTTGGGCTTTCTTT.

The chain uses TRBV6-5 and TRBJ1-4; D call uncertain. Germline CDR1 is MNHEY and CDR2 is SVGAGI. The V gene lost 2 bases and the J gene lost 7 bases, with 8 bases spanning the gap. The CDR3 extends over 13 amino acids. The CDR3 is CASSYRVGEKLFF. The CDR3 nucleotides are TGTGCCAGCAGTTACAGGGTGGGTGAAAAACTGTTTTTT.

The chain joins TRBV6-6 to TRBJ1-6, with D unresolved. Trimming pared 2 bases from V and 7 bases from J, leaving 9 bases between. Germline V gene data show CDR1 as MNHNY and CDR2 as SVGAGI (reference sequence). This CDR3 is built from 14 residues. The CDR3 loop is CASSYADANSPLHF. The CDR3 nucleotides are TGTGCCAGCAGTTACGCAGATGCGAATTCACCCCTCCACTTT.

The chain has TRBV7-9 and TRBJ1-3; D is ambiguous. Germline values: CDR1 SEHNR, CDR2 FQNEAQ (reference sequence). V was pared by 2 bases and J by 4 bases, with 12 bases between. CDR3 size: 15 residues. The CDR3 nucleotides read TGTGCCAGCAGCTTACGGACCTACGTCGGAAACACCATATATTTT. Amino acids: CASSLRTYVGNTIYF.

The genes are TRBV30 and TRBJ2-7; D is ambiguous. Trimming shortened V by 1 base and J by 0 bases, and 4 bases separated the two germline ends. The CDR3 extends over 12 amino acids. Germline V gene lookup returns CDR1 GTSNPN and CDR2 SVGIG (reference sequence). The CDR3 DNA is TGTGCCTGGAGTGACCCCTCCTACGAGCAGTACTTC. Residues: CAWSDPSYEQYF.

This chain uses TRBV3-1 (or the pseudogene TRBV3-2) with TRBJ2-3; TRBD1 agrees at 11 bases. The CDR3 runs 17 residues. Germline V gene lookup returns CDR1 LGHDT and CDR2 YNNKEL (reference sequence). The ends lost 3 bases at V and 3 bases at J; junction bases unmatched: 8. CDR3 amino acids: CASSHGQGAVKTDTQYF. The DNA of the CDR3 is TGTGCCAGCAGCCATGGACAGGGGGCGGTAAAAACAGATACGCAGTATTTT.

The chain employs TRBV6-5 and TRBJ1-5; tentatively, D is TRBD1 (5 bases). Trimming shortened V by 6 bases and J by 1 base, and 13 bases separated the two germline ends. CDR1 MNHEY and CDR2 SVGAGI come from the germline V gene. The CDR3 is 15 residues long. The CDR3 DNA is TGTGCCAGCAGGCTCAGGGTTTTGAGCAATCAGCCCCAGCATTTT. This codes for CASRLRVLSNQPQHF.

J is TRBJ1-2 and V is TRBV4-1, with D possibly TRBD1 on 5 matching bases. Germline CDR1 and CDR2: MGHRA and YSYEKL. The CDR3 spans 15 residues. Trimming took off 0 bases at V and 2 bases at J, with 10 bases between the two ends. As DNA, the CDR3 is TGCGCCAGCAGCCAAGAATCTCGGGGGAACTATGGCTACACCTTC. Translation: CASSQESRGNYGYTF.

V gene TRBV12-3 or TRBV12-4 combines with J gene TRBJ1-1, with D possibly matching TRBD1 (5 bases). CDR3 length equals 13 residues. Trimming took 8 bases from V and 3 from J, leaving 13 bases between them. The CDR3 coding sequence is TGTGCCAGCTGTGGGGCGGCGGACACTGAAGCTTTCTTT. Translating gives CASCGAADTEAFF.